The clone carrying this TCR beta chain was detected many times. What it recognizes is unknown. TCRdb analysed the 5' RACE reads with MiXCR anew, one entry per CDR3 protein. Among fewer than 750,000 distinct CDR3 sequences listed, roughly 20% were seen once. This record belongs to a study of CD8 T cells in ankylosing spondylitis. Study-wide results and caveats: A TCR beta motif of about 8 highly homologous variants appeared characteristic of ankylosing spondylitis blood. The clones that were linked to disease were reported to be significantly enriched in matched synovial fluid samples from ankylosing spondylitis patients.

Sequencing was performed on blood, either unsorted or a sorted T cell fraction (not recorded which). The clonotype originates from a male donor with ankylosing spondylitis.

CDR3 DNA: TGTGCCAGCAGTCCAGGGACAGGGGGCTCCTACAATGAGCAGTTCTTC. It translates to CASSPGTGGSYNEQFF. This chain links TRBV12-3 or TRBV12-4 with TRBJ2-1; 11 nucleotides align to TRBD1. Unmatched junction bases numbered 3, after V lost 5 bases and J lost 0 bases. The CDR3 extends over 16 amino acids.